These T cell receptor beta chains were read from a single sample in a study of blood T cell repertoires in COVID-19. Assay used: immunoSEQ multiplex PCR; TCRdb lists only in-frame clones, some missing. The data hold approximately 350,000 clones, with approximately 82% observed a single time. Material: peripheral blood. The source of these receptors is a man aged 25 to 45 with active or convalescent COVID-19. Both conserved end residues are part of each CDR3. Fields, in order: V gene, clone size, D gene, J gene, CDR3 DNA, CDR3 protein. D genes are given only for firm matches. The size entry is marked missing in some rows and otherwise reads once, few, many or a size class.

>TRBV30|.|.|TRBJ2-1
TGTGCCTGGAGTGTACGGCTACGAGGGAGCAATGAGCAGTTCTTC
CAWSVRLRGSNEQFF
>TRBV19|once|.|TRBJ1-1
TGTGCCAGTAGTATCTGGACAGCTTCGAACACTGAAGCTTTCTTT
CASSIWTASNTEAFF
>TRBV6-2/TRBV6-3|.|TRBD2|TRBJ2-2
TGTGCCAGCAGTTCGCCACGCCCGGGACTAGCGGGGGGCGGGGAGCTGTTTTTT
CASSSPRPGLAGGGELFF
>TRBV15|.|.|TRBJ1-5
TGTGCCACCAGCCCTAGTTACCGGGACACCTATCAGCCCCAGCATTTT
CATSPSYRDTYQPQHF
>TRBV5-1|.|TRBD2|TRBJ2-3
TGCGCCAGCAGCTTGCTAACGGGGGGGAGCACAGATACGCAGTATTTT
CASSLLTGGSTDTQYF
>TRBV7-8|.|TRBD1|TRBJ1-5
TGTGCCAGCAGTTTATACGGACAGGGGAACAATCAGCCCCAGCATTTT
CASSLYGQGNNQPQHF
>TRBV27|.|TRBD2|TRBJ2-1
TGTGCCAGCAGTCTCCTACTAGCGGCTTCCTACAATGAGCAGTTCTTC
CASSLLLAASYNEQFF
>TRBV6-6|once|.|TRBJ1-2
TGTGCCAGCAACGGGACACCATATTCCTATGGCTACACCTTC
CASNGTPYSYGYTF
>TRBV5-6|.|.|TRBJ1-2
TGTGCCAGCAGCTTCCAAGGGGACTATGGCTACACCTTC
CASSFQGDYGYTF
>TRBV10-3|.|TRBD2|TRBJ2-1
TGTGCCATCAGTACTAGCGGGAGCCCCAATGAGCAGTTCTTC
CAISTSGSPNEQFF
>TRBV6-5|.|TRBD1|TRBJ1-5
TGTGCCAGCAGTTACTCACCAGGGGGTAATCAGCCCCAGCATTTT
CASSYSPGGNQPQHF
>TRBV10-3|.|TRBD2|TRBJ2-2
TGTGCCATCAGACTAGCGGGAGGAGATGGCGGGGAGCTGTTTTTT
CAIRLAGGDGGELFF
>TRBV19|once|.|TRBJ1-4
TGTGCCAGCGGGGATCGCGGTTTGGATGAAAAACTGTTTTTT
CASGDRGLDEKLFF
>TRBV7-2|.|TRBD1|TRBJ2-7
TGTGCCAGCAGCTTACGGACAGGGGGTTCCTACGAGCAGTACTTC
CASSLRTGGSYEQYF
>TRBV11-2|.|TRBD1|TRBJ1-4
TGTGCCAGCAGCTCGGGGACAGGGAAAAAACTGTTTTTT
CASSSGTGKKLFF
>TRBV2|once|.|TRBJ2-5
TGTGCCAGCAGTGAAGCGGGTAGCGCCGAGACCCAGTACTTC
CASSEAGSAETQYF
>TRBV19|.|.|TRBJ2-7
TGTGCCAGTAGTAGGGCAGCCCTACGGGAGCAGTACTTC
CASSRAALREQYF
>TRBV6-5|.|.|TRBJ1-1
TGTGCCAGCAGTTACTCCCTCGGGGGGACTGAAGCTTTCTTT
CASSYSLGGTEAFF
>TRBV11-3|.|TRBD1|TRBJ2-7
TGTGCCAGCAGCCCGACAGGGATCCACGAGCAGTACTTC
CASSPTGIHEQYF
>TRBV7-3|.|.|TRBJ1-4
TGTGCCAGCAGCTTAAGTGCAGGGGAAAAACTGTTTTTT
CASSLSAGEKLFF
>TRBV24-1|.|TRBD1|TRBJ1-5
TGTGCCACCAGCCTCGGCAGGGGGGCGAGCAATCAGCCCCAGCATTTT
CATSLGRGASNQPQHF
>TRBV9|few|.|TRBJ2-7
TGTGCCAGCCCGAATGAGAGTACCTACGAGCAGTACTTC
CASPNESTYEQYF
>TRBV5-1|.|TRBD2|TRBJ2-1
TGCGCCAGCAGCGCCGGGATCCGACTAGCGGGAGATGAGCAGTTCTTC
CASSAGIRLAGDEQFF
>TRBV4-3|.|.|TRBJ2-2
TGCGCCAGCAGTCAAGGACGGGTGGACACCGGGGAGCTGTTTTTT
CASSQGRVDTGELFF
>TRBV3-1/TRBV3-2|.|TRBD1|TRBJ2-7
TGTGCCAGCAGCCTCATTGGGACAGGGGGCTACGAGCAGTACTTC
CASSLIGTGGYEQYF
>TRBV7-9|.|.|TRBJ2-7
TGTGCCAGCAGCCCCAGGGACGAGCAGTACTTC
CASSPRDEQYF
>TRBV7-9|.|TRBD1|TRBJ1-4
TGTGCCAGCAGCTTAACAGGGGCAACTAATGAAAAACTGTTTTTT
CASSLTGATNEKLFF
>TRBV4-3|.|.|TRBJ2-5
TGCGCCAGCAGCCAAGACCGCAGGGGACAAGAGACCCAGTACTTC
CASSQDRRGQETQYF
>TRBV30|few|.|TRBJ2-7
TGTGCCTGGAGTCCGGGGTACGAGCAGTACTTC
CAWSPGYEQYF
>TRBV11-1|.|TRBD1|TRBJ2-2
TGTGCCAGCACGGGACAGTCCACCGGGGAGCTGTTTTTT
CASTGQSTGELFF
>TRBV5-4|few|.|TRBJ2-7
TGTGCCAGCAGCTCCAATACTGATGCCGAGCAGTACTTC
CASSSNTDAEQYF
>TRBV19|.|TRBD2|TRBJ2-1
TGTGCCAGTAGTCCCGGGACTAGCGGGAGGGCCCGGAATGAGCAGTTCTTC
CASSPGTSGRARNEQFF
>TRBV11-2|.|TRBD2|TRBJ2-1
TGTGCCAGCAGCTTTGTTATAGCGGGAGGTCGGAATGAGCAGTTCTTC
CASSFVIAGGRNEQFF
>TRBV7-2|few|TRBD1|TRBJ1-5
TGTGCCAGCAGCAGGCCGGGACAGGGGGTCCAGCCCCAGCATTTT
CASSRPGQGVQPQHF
>TRBV2|few|.|TRBJ1-6
TGTGCCAGCAGTGATTCCCTGGGGGGATTGATTTCACCCCTCCACTTT
CASSDSLGGLISPLHF
>TRBV24-1|.|TRBD2|TRBJ2-2
TGTGCCACCAGTGTCCTCGGGGGGGGGACCGGGGAGCTGTTTTTT
CATSVLGGGTGELFF
>TRBV30|.|.|TRBJ1-3
TGTGCCTGGGGACCCGGCTCTGGAAACACCATATATTTT
CAWGPGSGNTIYF
>TRBV12-3/TRBV12-4|.|.|TRBJ1-5
TGTGCCAGCAGTTCAAACGGTCGGCCCCAGCATTTT
CASSSNGRPQHF
>TRBV28|.|.|TRBJ1-4
TGTGCCAGCAGCCATTCTGACGCGGGAGGAAATGAAAAACTGTTTTTT
CASSHSDAGGNEKLFF
>TRBV29-1|.|.|TRBJ1-2
TGCAGCGTTACCCGCGAGGGCGGAGGCTACACCTTC
CSVTREGGGYTF
>TRBV3-1/TRBV3-2|.|.|TRBJ2-3
TGTGCCAGCAATCAACCAGGGGCAGATACGCAGTATTTT
CASNQPGADTQYF
>TRBV7-9|.|.|TRBJ1-1
TGTGCCAGCAGCCTGGCAGGGTGGGACACTGAAGCTTTCTTT
CASSLAGWDTEAFF
>TRBV18|.|TRBD1|TRBJ2-5
TGTGCCAGCTCGAGGGACAGGGACCAAGAGACCCAGTACTTC
CASSRDRDQETQYF
>TRBV11-2|few|TRBD1|TRBJ1-3
TGTGCCAGCAGCAGAGACAGGGCTGGAAACACCATATATTTT
CASSRDRAGNTIYF
>TRBV5-1|.|.|TRBJ2-7
TGCGCCAGCAGCTTAGTGCAGGACTACGAGCAGTACTTC
CASSLVQDYEQYF
>TRBV6-6|.|.|TRBJ2-4
TGTGCCAGCAGCCCCAGCTGGGCCGGGGACAAAAACATTCAGTACTTC
CASSPSWAGDKNIQYF
>TRBV27|.|.|TRBJ1-2
TGTGCCAGCCGTGAAGGGAGGCTTACGAGGGGCTACACCTTC
CASREGRLTRGYTF
>TRBV10-3|.|.|TRBJ2-3
TGTGCCATCAGTGTCAGCGGAACTACTAGCACAGATACGCAGTATTTT
CAISVSGTTSTDTQYF
>TRBV6-4|.|.|TRBJ2-1
TGTGCCAGCAGAGGACCGGCGGTGGGGGGCTACAATGAGCAGTTCTTC
CASRGPAVGGYNEQFF
>TRBV30|.|TRBD2|TRBJ2-1
TGTGCCTGGAGTGGTTGGCGGGAGGGCGGTGAGCAGTTCTTC
CAWSGWREGGEQFF
>TRBV9|.|.|TRBJ2-2
TGTGCCAGCAGCTCCCCTGGACTCTTGAGAAAATCTGCCGGGGAGCTGTTTTTT
CASSSPGLLRKSAGELFF